Each of the 22 T cell receptor beta chains below was sequenced from the same sample in a study of identical twins. TCRdb analysed the 5' RACE reads with MiXCR anew, one entry per CDR3 protein. This table holds about 920,000 distinct CDR3 sequences, 10% to 15% found once. These same records also appear under a second study, on yellow fever vaccine responses in identical twins.

The sequenced material came from PBMCs. These receptors originate from a woman between 18 and 30 years old in good health.

This clonotype was seen more than once but under ten times. The CDR3 protein is CSAYYGSTDTQYF. In nucleotides, the CDR3 is TGCAGTGCTTACTATGGCAGCACAGATACGCAGTATTTT. This chain links TRBV20-1 with TRBJ2-3; D gene uncertain. The V gene's germline CDR1 is DFQATT and CDR2 SNEGSKA (reference sequence). The V end was cut by 5 bases, the J end by 0 bases, with 9 bases between. This CDR3 contains 13 residues.

This clonotype appeared a few times. The CDR3 loop reads CSAGRPAPRASGTQYF. DNA of the CDR3: TGCAGTGCCGGGAGACCGGCTCCAAGGGCGTCTGGTACGCAGTATTTT. The V call is TRBV20-1, the J call TRBJ2-3, with D maybe TRBD2 (6 bases). Germline CDR1 and CDR2: DFQATT and SNEGSKA (reference sequence). Trimming cost V 6 bases and J 8 bases, with 27 bases left between them. The CDR3 spans 16 residues.

This clonotype was observed a few times. The chain has TRBV15 and TRBJ2-1, with 9 bases fitting TRBD2. Germline V lookup: CDR1 LNHNV, CDR2 YYDKDF (reference sequence). V lost 4 bases, J lost 4 bases, and 5 bases stayed unmatched. The length of the CDR3 is 15 residues. CDR3 nucleotide sequence: TGTGCCACCAGCAAGAGACTAGCGGAATACAATGAGCAGTTCTTC. Its translation: CATSKRLAEYNEQFF. Together with reference TRBV15 and TRBJ2-1, the CDR3 gives the full variable domain: DAMVIQNPRYQVTQFGKPVTLSCSQTLNHNVMYWYQQKSSQAPKLLFHYYDKDFNNEADTPDNFQSRRPNTSFCFLDIRSPGLGDTAMYLCATSKRLAEYNEQFFGPGTRLTVL.

The V gene is TRBV12-3 or TRBV12-4, the J gene TRBJ2-1, with 9 bases identical to TRBD2. This CDR3 comprises 13 residues. V lost 8 bases to trimming and J lost 9 bases; unmatched junction nucleotides: 8. The chain's CDR3 is CASAAGGPREQFF. The CDR3 DNA is TGTGCCAGCGCGGCGGGGGGGCCTCGTGAGCAGTTCTTC.

This sequence joins TRBV20-1 and TRBJ1-1, with 8 bases identical to TRBD1. V shed 6 bases and J 5 bases; nucleotides not matched to a gene: 8. Germline CDR1 and CDR2: DFQATT and SNEGSKA (reference sequence). The CDR3 runs to 13 residues. The CDR3 DNA follows: TGCAGTGCGGAGGGACAGGTGGGGACTGAAGCTTTCTTT. Amino acids: CSAEGQVGTEAFF.

This clonotype occurred many times. The chain couples TRBV7-8 to TRBJ2-3, with 9 positions matching TRBD2. Germline V gene lookup returns CDR1 SGHVS and CDR2 FQNEAQ. The CDR3 loop spans 16 amino acids. The junction had 7 bases not matched to a gene; V was cut back by 2 bases and J by 4 bases. CDR3 nucleotide sequence: TGTGCCAGCAGCTTATGGCTAGCGGGAAACGCAGATACGCAGTATTTT. Translation: CASSLWLAGNADTQYF.

In this sample, this clonotype turned up a few times. The chain joins TRBV12-3 or TRBV12-4 to TRBJ2-3; TRBD2 agrees at 9 bases. The V and J ends lost 5 bases and 6 bases, in that order; junction bases with no gene match: 6. CDR3 size: 14 residues. This chain's CDR3 is CASSRGGGGDTQYF. DNA of the CDR3: TGTGCCAGCAGTCGCGGCGGGGGGGGGGATACGCAGTATTTT.

In DNA form, the CDR3 reads TGTGCCAGCAGCCGCACAGGGGAGAATGAGCAGTTCTTC. Translating gives CASSRTGENEQFF. The V call is TRBV3-1, the J call TRBJ2-1; 7 bases align to TRBD1. Germline lookup yields CDR1 LGHDT and CDR2 YNNKEL (reference sequence). Unmatched junction bases numbered 4, after V lost 4 bases and J lost 7 bases. The CDR3 runs to 13 residues.

The chain has TRBV7-9 and TRBJ1-2; D remains unclear. The V and J ends lost 4 bases and 4 bases respectively, with 7 bases between them. Germline V lookup: CDR1 SEHNR, CDR2 FQNEAQ (reference sequence). There are 12 residues in the CDR3. In DNA form, the CDR3 reads TGTGCCAGCAGCTCCCGGCCCTATGGCTACACCTTC. Translating gives CASSSRPYGYTF.

This clonotype has a handful of counts. The chain carries TRBV3-1 and TRBJ1-1; D is unresolved. V was clipped by 1 base and J by 6 bases, with 6 bases between them. The CDR3 has 12 amino acids. Germline loops: CDR1 LGHDT, CDR2 YNNKEL (reference sequence). CDR3 residues: CASSQGSAEAFF. The CDR3 DNA is TGTGCCAGCAGCCAAGGTTCGGCTGAAGCTTTCTTT.

This clonotype was seen more than once but under ten times. The V call is TRBV20-1, the J call TRBJ2-7; D may correspond to TRBD1 or TRBD2 (6 bases each). The V gene lost 0 bases and the J gene lost 6 bases, with 15 bases spanning the gap. Germline loops: CDR1 DFQATT, CDR2 SNEGSKA (reference sequence). This CDR3 spans 14 amino acids. CDR3 bases: TGCAGTGCTAGAGATAATGCCGGGGGCCGCGAGCAGTACTTC. Translation: CSARDNAGGREQYF.

This clonotype was counted many times. The genes are TRBV24-1 and TRBJ2-1; 7 bases fit TRBD2. V shed 7 bases, J shed 5 bases, and the junction held 4 bases outside the gene matches. This CDR3 is 13 amino acids long. Germline values: CDR1 KGHDR, CDR2 SFDVKD. CDR3 amino acids: CATSIAGHNEQFF. DNA for the CDR3: TGTGCCACCAGCATAGCGGGCCACAATGAGCAGTTCTTC.

The gene calls are TRBV12-3 or TRBV12-4 and TRBJ2-7; D is unclear. V was clipped by 6 bases and J by 5 bases, with 23 bases between them. This CDR3 has 16 residues. The CDR3 region is CASSWNPGLQSNEQYV. The CDR3 region has the DNA TGTGCCAGCAGCTGGAACCCGGGCCTACAATCCAACGAGCAGTACGTC.

This clonotype was found many times. The DNA of the CDR3 is TGCAGAGCCGGGACAGCGAACACCGGGGAGCTGTTTTTT. Translating it yields CRAGTANTGELFF. The V gene is TRBV20-1, the J gene TRBJ2-2, with 7 bases identical to TRBD1. The CDR3 sequence is 13 residues long. Germline CDR1 and CDR2: DFQATT and SNEGSKA (reference sequence).

This clonotype has a handful of counts. V gene TRBV25-1 combines with J gene TRBJ2-3; 7 nucleotides agree with TRBD1. The CDR3 runs to 16 residues. V lost 2 bases and J lost 6; bases outside the gene matches: 11. Germline V gives CDR1 MGHDK, CDR2 SYGVNS. In nucleotides, the CDR3 is TGTGCCAGCAGTGAACTCGACAGGGTCGGGGCGGATACGCAGTATTTT. This translates into CASSELDRVGADTQYF.

This clonotype was found a few times. The chain combines TRBV4-1 with TRBJ1-2; 9 bases align to TRBD1. Trimming took 0 bases from V and 9 from J; bases not matched to a gene: 8. CDR3 size: 15 residues. Germline CDR1 MGHRA, CDR2 YSYEKL. CDR3 nucleotide sequence: TGCGCCAGCAGCCAAGAGGGACAGGGTTTGAGTCGCTACACCTTC. Translation gives CASSQEGQGLSRYTF.

The gene calls are TRBV12-3 or TRBV12-4 and TRBJ1-1; D is undetermined. The CDR3 loop spans 12 amino acids. The V end lost 3 bases, the J end lost 6 bases, and 8 bases lay between the germline ends. CDR3 nucleotides: TGTGCCAGCAGTTTTGCGGGTCCTGAAGCTTTCTTT. Translated: CASSFAGPEAFF.

This clonotype has only a few counts. J is TRBJ1-6 and V is TRBV29-1; D uncertain. CDR1 is SQVTM, CDR2 ANQGSEA, per germline. The CDR3 has 13 residues. Trimming shortened V by 4 bases and J by 7 bases, and 11 bases separated the two germline ends. Here the CDR3 DNA reads TGCAGCGTTGGCAGCGACCGGAATTCACCCCTCCACTTT. It is translated as CSVGSDRNSPLHF.

This clonotype was counted only a few times. The chain employs TRBV5-5 and TRBJ1-1; D is perhaps TRBD1 (5 bases). Germline values: CDR1 SGHKS, CDR2 YYEKEE (reference sequence). The V end was cut by 0 bases, the J end by 7 bases, with 19 bases between. This CDR3 contains 16 residues. Written as DNA, the CDR3 is TGTGCCAGCAGCTTGGACAGGTCAAGACTTTGGGGTGAAGCTTTCTTT. Protein sequence: CASSLDRSRLWGEAFF.

The chain couples TRBV6-1 to TRBJ2-3; 12 nucleotides line up with TRBD2. CDR3 length equals 15 residues. CDR1 is MNHNS and CDR2 is SASEGT in the germline V gene. Trimming cost V 6 bases and J 5 bases; bases outside gene matches: 6. Here the CDR3 reads CASSPSGRAGDTQYF. In DNA form, the CDR3 reads TGTGCCAGCAGCCCTAGCGGGAGGGCCGGAGATACGCAGTATTTT.

This clonotype has a handful of counts. The chain joins TRBV4-1 to TRBJ2-6; D perhaps matches TRBD1 (6 bases). V lost 6 bases and J lost 0, with 15 bases in between. This CDR3 is 17 amino acids long. In germline, CDR1 is MGHRA, CDR2 YSYEKL. The CDR3 sequence: CASRPVQGPSGANVLTF. The DNA of the CDR3 is TGCGCCAGCAGACCAGTACAGGGCCCCTCTGGGGCCAACGTCCTGACTTTC.

The chain carries TRBV6-5 and TRBJ2-3; the match to TRBD2 covers 12 bases. The CDR3 runs 15 residues. Germline V lookup: CDR1 MNHEY, CDR2 SVGAGI. Germline trimming cut 4 bases from V and 6 bases from J; bases unmatched to any gene: 5. The CDR3 is CASSSTSGSADTQYF. CDR3 nucleotide sequence: TGTGCCAGCAGTTCGACTAGCGGGAGCGCGGATACGCAGTATTTT.